The present TCR beta chain was sequenced within a study of graft-versus-host responses after intestinal transplantation. On the study more broadly: The study gave all recipients anti-thymocyte globulin induction, then tacrolimus and steroids for approximately three years.

Concerning this clone itself: Its antigen remains unidentified.

Study-level findings and limits: Early post-transplant HvG declines showed an association with peak circulating GvH clone levels. Elevated graft-versus-host to host-versus-graft clonal ratios in allografts were recorded for patients with graft-donor T cell macrochimerism.

Clones were read by immunoSEQ multiplex PCR, and TCRdb kept only the in-frame ones, dropping some. This sample has around 90,000 clones, with roughly 93% found just once. This receptor was identified in a human donor who was the organ donor for an intestinal transplant. The sample here was unstimulated CD8+ T cells sorted from spleen or lymph node cells, taken before transplant.

CDR3: CASSGDREQDTQYF. The CDR3 bases are TGTGCCAGTAGTGGCGACAGGGAACAAGATACGCAGTATTTT. The chain couples TRBV19 to TRBJ2-3; 7 nucleotides match TRBD1. V was clipped by 5 bases and J by 5 bases; unmatched bases: 7. This CDR3 has 14 residues. Germline assignment: CDR1 LNHDA and CDR2 SQIVND (reference sequence).